This T cell receptor beta chain was observed in a study of OX40 agonist ivuxolimab in advanced cancers. Study overall: Patients treated during dose escalation were battling hepatocellular carcinoma, melanoma, renal cell or head and neck cancer.

Clones were sequenced by immunoSEQ multiplex PCR, and TCRdb holds only the in-frame ones, with some missing. The sample has about 25,000 clones; 60% to 85% are singletons. Blood samples were obtained at baseline, cycle 4 day 1, and cycle 7 day 1. The sample here was CD4+ or CD8+ T cells sorted from blood, taken in a trial of the OX40 agonist ivuxolimab. The TCR comes from an adult with an advanced solid tumor such as melanoma, head and neck, liver or kidney cancer.

The CDR3 DNA follows: TGTGCCAGCAGCTTGGTTGGTTTACCGTATGGCTACACCTTC. Translation gives CASSLVGLPYGYTF. The chain joins TRBV5-5 to TRBJ1-2; no clear D. Deletions cut 0 bases from V and 5 bases from J, with 11 bases between. Germline V lookup: CDR1 SGHKS, CDR2 YYEKEE (reference sequence). The CDR3 totals 14 residues.